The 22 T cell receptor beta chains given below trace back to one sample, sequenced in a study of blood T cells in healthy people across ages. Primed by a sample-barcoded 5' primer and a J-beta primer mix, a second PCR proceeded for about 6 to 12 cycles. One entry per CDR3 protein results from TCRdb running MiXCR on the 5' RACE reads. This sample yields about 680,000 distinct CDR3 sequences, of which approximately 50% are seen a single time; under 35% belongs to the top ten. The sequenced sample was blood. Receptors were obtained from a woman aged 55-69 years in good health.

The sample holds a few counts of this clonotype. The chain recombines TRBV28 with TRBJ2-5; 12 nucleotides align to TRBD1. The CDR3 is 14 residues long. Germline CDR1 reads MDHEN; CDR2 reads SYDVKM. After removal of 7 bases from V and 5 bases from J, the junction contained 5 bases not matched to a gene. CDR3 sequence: CASTGDRGLETQYF. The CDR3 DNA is TGTGCCAGCACCGGGGACAGGGGGCTGGAGACCCAGTACTTC.

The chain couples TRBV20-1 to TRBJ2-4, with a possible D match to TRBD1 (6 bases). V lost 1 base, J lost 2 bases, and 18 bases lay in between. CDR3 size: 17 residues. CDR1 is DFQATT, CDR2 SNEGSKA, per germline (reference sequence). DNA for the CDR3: TGCAGTGCTAGAGGTAGGACAGACAGGACAACCAAAAACATTCAGTACTTC. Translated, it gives CSARGRTDRTTKNIQYF.

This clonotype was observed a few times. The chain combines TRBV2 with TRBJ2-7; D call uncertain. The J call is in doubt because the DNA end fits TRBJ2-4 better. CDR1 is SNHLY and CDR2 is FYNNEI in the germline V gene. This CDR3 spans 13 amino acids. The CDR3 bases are TGTGCCAGCAGGGACCATGTTGTAAACATTCAGTACTTC. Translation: CASRDHVVNIQYF.

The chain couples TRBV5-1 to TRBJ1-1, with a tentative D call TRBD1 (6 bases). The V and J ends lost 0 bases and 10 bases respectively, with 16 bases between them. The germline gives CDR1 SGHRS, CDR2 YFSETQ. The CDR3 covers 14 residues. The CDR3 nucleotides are TGCGCCAGCAGCTTGGGCGCAGGGGTTCCAGGAGCTTTCTTT. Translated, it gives CASSLGAGVPGAFF.

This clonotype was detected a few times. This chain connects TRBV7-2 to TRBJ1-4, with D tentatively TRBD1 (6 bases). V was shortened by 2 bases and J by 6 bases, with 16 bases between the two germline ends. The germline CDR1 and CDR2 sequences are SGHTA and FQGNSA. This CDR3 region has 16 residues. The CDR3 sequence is CASSLPPRGQYEKLFF. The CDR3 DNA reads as TGTGCCAGCAGCTTACCCCCCAGGGGCCAGTATGAAAAACTGTTTTTT.

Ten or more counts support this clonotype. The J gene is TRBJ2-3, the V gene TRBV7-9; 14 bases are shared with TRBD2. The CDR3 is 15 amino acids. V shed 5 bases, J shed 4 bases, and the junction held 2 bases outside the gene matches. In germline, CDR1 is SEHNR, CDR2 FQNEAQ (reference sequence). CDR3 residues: CASSLGLAGADTQYF. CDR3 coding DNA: TGTGCCAGCAGCCTGGGACTAGCGGGAGCAGATACGCAGTATTTT.

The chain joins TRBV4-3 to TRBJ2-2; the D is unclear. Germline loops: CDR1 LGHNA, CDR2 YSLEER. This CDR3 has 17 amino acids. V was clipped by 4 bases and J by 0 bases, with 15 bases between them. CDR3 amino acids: CASSRPLAESNTGELFF. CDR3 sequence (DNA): TGCGCCAGCAGCCGCCCCCTCGCGGAGTCGAACACCGGGGAGCTGTTTTTT.

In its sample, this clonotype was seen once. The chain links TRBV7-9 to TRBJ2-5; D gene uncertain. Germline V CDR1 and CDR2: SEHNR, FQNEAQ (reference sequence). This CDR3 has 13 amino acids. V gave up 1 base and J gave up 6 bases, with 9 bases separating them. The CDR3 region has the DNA TGTGCCAGCAGCTTAGGGCCAGAAAAGACCCAGTACTTC. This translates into CASSLGPEKTQYF.

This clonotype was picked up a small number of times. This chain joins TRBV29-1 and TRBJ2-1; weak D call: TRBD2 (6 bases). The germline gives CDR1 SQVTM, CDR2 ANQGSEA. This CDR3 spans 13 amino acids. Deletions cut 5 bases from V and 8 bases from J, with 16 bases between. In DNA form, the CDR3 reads TGCAGCGTTTGCGCGGGGCCGGAGGATGAGCAGTTCTTC. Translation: CSVCAGPEDEQFF.

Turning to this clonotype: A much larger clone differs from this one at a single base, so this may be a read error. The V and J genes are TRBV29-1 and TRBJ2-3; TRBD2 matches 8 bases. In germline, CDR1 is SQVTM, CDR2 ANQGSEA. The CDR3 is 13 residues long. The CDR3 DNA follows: TGCGGCGTGCCTAGCGGGCGCACAGATACGCAGTATTTT. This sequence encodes CGVPSGRTDTQYF.

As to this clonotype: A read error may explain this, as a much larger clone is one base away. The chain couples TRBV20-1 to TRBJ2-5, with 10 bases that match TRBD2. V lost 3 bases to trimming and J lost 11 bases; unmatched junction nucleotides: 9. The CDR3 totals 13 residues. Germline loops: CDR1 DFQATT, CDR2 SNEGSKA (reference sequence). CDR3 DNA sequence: TGCAGTGCTAGCCCTAGCGGGAGAAATGAGCAGTACTTC. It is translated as CSASPSGRNEQYF.

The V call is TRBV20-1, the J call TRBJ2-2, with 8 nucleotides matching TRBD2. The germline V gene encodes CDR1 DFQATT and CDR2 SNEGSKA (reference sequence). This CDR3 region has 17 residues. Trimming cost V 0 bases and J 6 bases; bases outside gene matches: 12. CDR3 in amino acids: CSARDRRSGSRSGELFF. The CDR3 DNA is TGCAGTGCTAGAGATAGGAGGAGCGGGAGTCGATCCGGGGAGCTGTTTTTT.

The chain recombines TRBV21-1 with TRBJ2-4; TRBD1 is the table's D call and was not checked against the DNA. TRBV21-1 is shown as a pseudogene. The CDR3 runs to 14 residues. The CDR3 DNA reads TGTGCCAGAACCTCAGGGCAGGTCGGAAACATTCAGTACTTC. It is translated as CARTSGQVGNIQYF.

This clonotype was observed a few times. The CDR3 sequence is CASEAGTGVFSLVGPSYEQYF. CDR3 nucleotides: TGTGCCAGCGAAGCCGGGACAGGGGTGTTTTCGCTCGTGGGACCATCGTACGAGCAGTACTTC. The chain links TRBV28 to TRBJ2-7; TRBD1 matches 10 bases. The germline gives CDR1 MDHEN, CDR2 SYDVKM. Trimming cost V 8 bases and J 4 bases; bases outside gene matches: 29. The CDR3 loop spans 21 amino acids.

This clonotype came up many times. CDR3 region: CASSLPSALTDTQYF. The CDR3 DNA sequence: TGTGCCAGCAGTCTACCCTCAGCATTGACAGATACGCAGTATTTT. The chain is built from TRBV28 and TRBJ2-3, with unresolved D. Germline CDR1 is MDHEN and CDR2 is SYDVKM. V lost 5 bases to trimming and J lost 3 bases, with 15 bases between them. This CDR3 has 15 residues.

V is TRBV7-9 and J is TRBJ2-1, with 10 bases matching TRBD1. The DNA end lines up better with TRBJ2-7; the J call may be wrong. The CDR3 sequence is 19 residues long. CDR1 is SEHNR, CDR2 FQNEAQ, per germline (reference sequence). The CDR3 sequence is CASSYSGTGDDYSYNEQYF. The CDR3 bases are TGTGCCAGCAGCTACTCCGGGACAGGGGACGATTACTCCTACAATGAGCAGTACTTC.

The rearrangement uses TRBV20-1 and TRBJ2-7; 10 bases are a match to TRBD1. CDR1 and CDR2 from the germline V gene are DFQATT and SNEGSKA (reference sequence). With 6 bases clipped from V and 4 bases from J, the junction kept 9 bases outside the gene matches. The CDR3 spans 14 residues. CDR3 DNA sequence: TGCAGTGCCAGGGACAGGGGATTGGTTTACGAGCAGTACTTC. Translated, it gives CSARDRGLVYEQYF.

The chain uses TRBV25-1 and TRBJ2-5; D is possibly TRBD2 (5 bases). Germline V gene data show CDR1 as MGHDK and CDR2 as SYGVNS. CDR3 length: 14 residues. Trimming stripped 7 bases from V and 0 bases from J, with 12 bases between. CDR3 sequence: CASTPSDYQETQYF. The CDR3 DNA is TGTGCCAGCACCCCATCGGACTACCAAGAGACCCAGTACTTC.

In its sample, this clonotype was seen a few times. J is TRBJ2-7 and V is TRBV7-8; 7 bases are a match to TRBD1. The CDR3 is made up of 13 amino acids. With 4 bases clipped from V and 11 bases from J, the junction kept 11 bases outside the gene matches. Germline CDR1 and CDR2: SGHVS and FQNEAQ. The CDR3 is CASSSYSDRVKYF. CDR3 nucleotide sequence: TGTGCCAGCAGCTCATACAGTGACAGGGTGAAGTACTTC. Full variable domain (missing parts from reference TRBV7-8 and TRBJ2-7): GAGVSQSPRYKVAKRGQDVALRCDPISGHVSLFWYQQALGQGPEFLTYFQNEAQLDKSGLPSDRFFAERPEGSVSTLKIQRTQQEDSAVYLCASSSYSDRVKYFGPGTRLTVT.

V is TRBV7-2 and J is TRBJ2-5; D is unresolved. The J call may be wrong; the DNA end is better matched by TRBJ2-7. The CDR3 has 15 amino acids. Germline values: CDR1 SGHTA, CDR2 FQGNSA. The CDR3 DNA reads TGTGCCAGCAGCCCAGAACAGATAAGCTCCTACGAGCAGTACTTC. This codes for CASSPEQISSYEQYF.

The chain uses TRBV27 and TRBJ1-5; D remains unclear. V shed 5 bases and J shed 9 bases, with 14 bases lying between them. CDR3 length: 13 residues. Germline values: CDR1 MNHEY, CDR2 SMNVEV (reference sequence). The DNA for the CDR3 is TGTGCCAGCAGTCCTAGGTTCAGCCGGCCCCAGCATTTT. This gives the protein CASSPRFSRPQHF.

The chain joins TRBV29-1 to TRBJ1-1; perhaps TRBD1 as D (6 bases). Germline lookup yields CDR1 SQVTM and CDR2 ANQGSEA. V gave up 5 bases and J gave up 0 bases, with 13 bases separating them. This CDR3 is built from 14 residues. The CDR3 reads CSVNDRSMNTEAFF. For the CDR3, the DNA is TGCAGCGTTAACGACAGGTCAATGAACACTGAAGCTTTCTTT.